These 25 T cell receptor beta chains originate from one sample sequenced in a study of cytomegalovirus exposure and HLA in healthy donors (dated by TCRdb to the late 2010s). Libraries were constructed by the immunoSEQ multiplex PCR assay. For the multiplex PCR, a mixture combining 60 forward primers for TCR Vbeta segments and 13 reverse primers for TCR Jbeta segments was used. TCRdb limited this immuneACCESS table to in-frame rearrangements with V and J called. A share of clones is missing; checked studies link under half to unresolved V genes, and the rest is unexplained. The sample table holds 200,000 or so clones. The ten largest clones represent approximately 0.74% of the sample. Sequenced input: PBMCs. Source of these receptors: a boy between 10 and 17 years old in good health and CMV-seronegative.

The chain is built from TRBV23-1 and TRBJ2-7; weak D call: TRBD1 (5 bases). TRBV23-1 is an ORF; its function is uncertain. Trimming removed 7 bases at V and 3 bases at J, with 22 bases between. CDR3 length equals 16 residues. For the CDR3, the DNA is TGCGCCAGCAAAGGCGTACAGGCCCCCGACCTCTACGAGCAGTACTTC. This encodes CASKGVQAPDLYEQYF.

The CDR3 loop is CASSLGQSYEQYF. As DNA, the CDR3 is TGTGCCAGCTCACTCGGACAGAGCTACGAGCAGTACTTC. J is TRBJ2-7 and V is TRBV18, with D possibly matching TRBD1 (6 bases). The CDR3 sequence is 13 residues long. CDR1 and CDR2 (germline): KGHSH, LQKENI. V was cut by 4 bases and J by 3 bases, with 10 bases left in between.

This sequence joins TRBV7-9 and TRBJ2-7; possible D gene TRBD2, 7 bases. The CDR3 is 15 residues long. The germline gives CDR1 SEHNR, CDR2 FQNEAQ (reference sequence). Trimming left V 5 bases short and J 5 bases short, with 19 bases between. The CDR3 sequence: CASSPGTGGINEQYF. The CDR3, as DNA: TGTGCCAGCAGCCCAGGGACGGGGGGCATCAACGAGCAGTACTTC.

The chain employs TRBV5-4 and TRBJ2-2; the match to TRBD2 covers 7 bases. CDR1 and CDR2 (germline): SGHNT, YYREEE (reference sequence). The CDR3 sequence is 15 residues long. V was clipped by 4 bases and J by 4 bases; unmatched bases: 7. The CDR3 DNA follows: TGTGCCAGCAGCCCAGCGGGGCCCCTCACCGGGGAGCTGTTTTTT. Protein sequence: CASSPAGPLTGELFF.

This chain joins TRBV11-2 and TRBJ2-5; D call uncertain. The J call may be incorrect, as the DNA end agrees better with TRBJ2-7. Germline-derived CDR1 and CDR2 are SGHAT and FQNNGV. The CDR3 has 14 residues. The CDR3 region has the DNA TGTGCCAGCAGCTTAACCGGTAACCCCTACGAGCAGTACTTC. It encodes CASSLTGNPYEQYF.

In DNA form, the CDR3 reads TGTGCCAGCAGCCCCGAGGGGGAGCTGTTTTTT. Translation gives CASSPEGELFF. The rearrangement joins TRBV7-9 to TRBJ2-2; D is unclear. Germline V gives CDR1 SEHNR, CDR2 FQNEAQ (reference sequence). V lost 5 bases and J lost 8, with 6 bases in between. This CDR3 region has 11 residues.

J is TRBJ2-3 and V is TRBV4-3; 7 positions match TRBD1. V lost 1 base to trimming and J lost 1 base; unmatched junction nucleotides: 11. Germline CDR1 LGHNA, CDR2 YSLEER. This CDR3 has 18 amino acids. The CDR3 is CASSQGPIRDRGTDTQYF. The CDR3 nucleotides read TGCGCCAGCAGCCAAGGACCAATCCGGGACAGAGGCACAGATACGCAGTATTTT.

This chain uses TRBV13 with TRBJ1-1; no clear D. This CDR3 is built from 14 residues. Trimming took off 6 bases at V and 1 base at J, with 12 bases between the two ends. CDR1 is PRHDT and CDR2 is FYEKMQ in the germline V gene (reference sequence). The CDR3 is CASRFSTENTEAFF. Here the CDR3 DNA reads TGTGCCAGCAGGTTTTCCACAGAGAACACTGAAGCTTTCTTT.

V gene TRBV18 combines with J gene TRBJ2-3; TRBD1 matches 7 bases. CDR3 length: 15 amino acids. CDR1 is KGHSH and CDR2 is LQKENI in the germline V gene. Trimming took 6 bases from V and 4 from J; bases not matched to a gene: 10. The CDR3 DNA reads TGTGCCAGCTCCCCGCAGGGGGAGAGAGCAGATACGCAGTATTTT. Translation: CASSPQGERADTQYF.

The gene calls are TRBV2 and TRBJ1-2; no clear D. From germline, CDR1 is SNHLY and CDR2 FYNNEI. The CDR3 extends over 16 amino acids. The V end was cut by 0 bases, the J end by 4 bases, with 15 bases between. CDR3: CASSEAYLGSGYGYTF. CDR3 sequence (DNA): TGTGCCAGCAGTGAAGCGTACTTAGGGAGCGGCTATGGCTACACCTTC.

The CDR3 sequence: CASSQDLVSQGTGELFF. As DNA, the CDR3 is TGCGCCAGCAGCCAAGACCTGGTTAGTCAGGGAACCGGGGAGCTGTTTTTT. The chain combines TRBV4-3 with TRBJ2-2, with D maybe TRBD1 (5 bases). The CDR3 loop spans 17 amino acids. CDR1 and CDR2 from the germline V gene are LGHNA and YSLEER. V was pared by 0 bases and J by 5 bases, with 16 bases between.

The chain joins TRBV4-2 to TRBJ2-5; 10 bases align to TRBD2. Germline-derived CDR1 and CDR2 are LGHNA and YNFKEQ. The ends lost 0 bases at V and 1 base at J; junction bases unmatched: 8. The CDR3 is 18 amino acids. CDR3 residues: CASSQEHSGGPIQETQYF. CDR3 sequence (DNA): TGTGCCAGCAGCCAAGAACATAGCGGGGGGCCTATCCAAGAGACCCAGTACTTC.

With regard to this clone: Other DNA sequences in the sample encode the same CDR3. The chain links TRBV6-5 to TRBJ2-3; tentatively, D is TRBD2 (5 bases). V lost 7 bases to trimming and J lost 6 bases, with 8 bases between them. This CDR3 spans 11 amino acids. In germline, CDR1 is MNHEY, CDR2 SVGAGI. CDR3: CASTRGDTQYF. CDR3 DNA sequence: TGTGCCAGCACGCGCGGGGATACGCAGTATTTT.

The CDR3 DNA follows: TGTGCCACCCACGGAGGGCAGCCCCAGCATTTT. Protein sequence: CATHGGQPQHF. The rearrangement links TRBV28 to TRBJ1-5, with D unresolved. CDR3 length equals 11 residues. Germline loops: CDR1 MDHEN, CDR2 SYDVKM. V was shortened by 10 bases and J by 7 bases, with 11 bases between the two germline ends.

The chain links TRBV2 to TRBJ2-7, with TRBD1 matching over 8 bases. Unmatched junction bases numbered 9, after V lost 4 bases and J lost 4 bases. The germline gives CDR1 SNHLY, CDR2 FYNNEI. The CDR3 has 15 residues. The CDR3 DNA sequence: TGTGCCAGCAGTGCCGTGTGGACAGGGACTTACGAGCAGTACTTC. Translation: CASSAVWTGTYEQYF. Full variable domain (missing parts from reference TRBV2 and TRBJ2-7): EPEVTQTPSHQVTQMGQEVILRCVPISNHLYFYWYRQILGQKVEFLVSFYNNEISEKSEIFDDQFSVERPDGSNFTLKIRSTKLEDSAMYFCASSAVWTGTYEQYFGPGTRLTVT.

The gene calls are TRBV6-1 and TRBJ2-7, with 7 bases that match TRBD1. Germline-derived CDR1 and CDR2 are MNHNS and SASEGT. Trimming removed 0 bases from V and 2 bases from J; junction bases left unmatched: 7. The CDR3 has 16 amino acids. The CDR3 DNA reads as TGTGCCAGCAGTGAAGCCCAGGGGGTGTCGACCTACGAGCAGTACTTC. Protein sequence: CASSEAQGVSTYEQYF.

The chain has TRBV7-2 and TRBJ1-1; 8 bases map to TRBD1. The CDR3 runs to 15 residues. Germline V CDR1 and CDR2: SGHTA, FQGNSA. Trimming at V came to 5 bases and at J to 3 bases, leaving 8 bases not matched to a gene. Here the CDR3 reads CASSKWTGSDTEAFF. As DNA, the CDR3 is TGTGCCAGCAGCAAATGGACAGGGTCGGACACTGAAGCTTTCTTT.

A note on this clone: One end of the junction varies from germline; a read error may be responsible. The CDR3 bases are TGTGCCAGCGGTGAAACAGGGCTCTCTGGAAACACCATATATTTT. Protein sequence: CASGETGLSGNTIYF. This chain links TRBV2 with TRBJ1-3, with a weak D call TRBD1 (6 bases). This CDR3 spans 15 amino acids. Looked up from germline, CDR1 is SNHLY and CDR2 is FYNNEI.

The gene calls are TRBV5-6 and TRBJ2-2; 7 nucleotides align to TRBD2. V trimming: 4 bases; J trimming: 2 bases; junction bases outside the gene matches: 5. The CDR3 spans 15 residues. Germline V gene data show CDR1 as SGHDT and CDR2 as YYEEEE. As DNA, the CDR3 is TGTGCCAGCAGCCCGCGACTAGCAAACACCGGGGAGCTGTTTTTT. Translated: CASSPRLANTGELFF.

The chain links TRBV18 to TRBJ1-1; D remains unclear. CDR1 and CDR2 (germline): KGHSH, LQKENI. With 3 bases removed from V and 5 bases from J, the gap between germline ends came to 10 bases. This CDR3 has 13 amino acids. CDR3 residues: CASSPPLRTEAFF. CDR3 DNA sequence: TGTGCCAGCTCACCTCCCTTGAGGACTGAAGCTTTCTTT. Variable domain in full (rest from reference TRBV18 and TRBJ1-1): NAGVMQNPRHLVRRRGQEARLRCSPMKGHSHVYWYRQLPEEGLKFMVYLQKENIIDESGMPKERFSAEFPKEGPSILRIQQVVRGDSAAYFCASSPPLRTEAFFGQGTRLTVV.

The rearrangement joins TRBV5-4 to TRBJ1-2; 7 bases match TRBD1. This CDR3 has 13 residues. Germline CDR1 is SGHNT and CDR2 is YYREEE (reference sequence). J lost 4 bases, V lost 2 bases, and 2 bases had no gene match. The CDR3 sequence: CASSFSGGYGYTF. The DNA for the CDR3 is TGTGCCAGCAGCTTTTCAGGGGGCTATGGCTACACCTTC.

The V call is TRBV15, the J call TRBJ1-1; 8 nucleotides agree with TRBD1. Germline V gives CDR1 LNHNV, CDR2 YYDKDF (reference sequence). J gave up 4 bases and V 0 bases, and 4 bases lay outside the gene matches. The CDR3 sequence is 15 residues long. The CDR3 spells CATSREQGVRTEAFF. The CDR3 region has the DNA TGTGCCACCAGCAGAGAACAGGGGGTACGCACTGAAGCTTTCTTT.

The CDR3 bases are TGTGCCAGCAGTGAATATGAAGGGGCTAACTATGGCTACACCTTC. This sequence encodes CASSEYEGANYGYTF. This chain uses TRBV25-1 with TRBJ1-2; possibly TRBD1 for D (5 bases). The ends were cut back, 0 bases at V and 0 bases at J, with 8 bases in the middle. CDR1 and CDR2 (germline): MGHDK, SYGVNS. The CDR3 totals 15 residues.

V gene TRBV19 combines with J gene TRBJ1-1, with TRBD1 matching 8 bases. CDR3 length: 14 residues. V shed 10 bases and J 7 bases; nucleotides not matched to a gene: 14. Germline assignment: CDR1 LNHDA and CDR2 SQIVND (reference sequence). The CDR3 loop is CATVDRVVFGEAFF. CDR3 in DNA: TGTGCCACTGTGGACAGGGTGGTTTTCGGTGAAGCTTTCTTT.

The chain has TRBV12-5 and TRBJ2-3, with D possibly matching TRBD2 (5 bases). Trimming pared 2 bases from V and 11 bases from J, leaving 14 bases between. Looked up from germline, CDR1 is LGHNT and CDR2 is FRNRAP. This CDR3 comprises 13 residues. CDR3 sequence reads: CASGLTPQEGQYF. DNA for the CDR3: TGTGCTAGTGGTTTGACTCCACAAGAGGGGCAGTATTTT.